The T cell receptor beta chain described here comes from a study of blood T cells in healthy people across ages. Study background: For every two T cells, template switching captured about one barcoded beta molecule. Study results and caveats: In older individuals, TCR beta diversity per million T cells was lower, falling roughly linearly with age. More naive CD4+ cells and higher diversity were found in long-lived than in aged donors.

Worth noting for this clonotype: Its antigen is currently unknown.

Peripheral blood samples of 9.5 to 10 milliliters were drawn from each donor. Germline assignment: CDR1 DFQATT and CDR2 SNEGSKA (reference sequence). CDR3 length: 14 residues. Combining a sample-barcoded 5' primer with a J-beta primer mix, a second PCR ran for about 7 to 12 cycles. MiXCR, applied by TCRdb to the 5' RACE reads, yields one record per CDR3 protein. The sample has 800,000 or so distinct CDR3 sequences, 20% to 25% seen once; the top ten hold approximately 4%. This sample also appeared in a second study, on T cells of mothers and their children.

Sequenced input: blood. V gene TRBV20-1 combines with J gene TRBJ2-5, with 7 bases lining up with TRBD1. The J call is uncertain, as TRBJ2-7 better fits the DNA end. This clonotype originated in a boy younger than 18 in good health. The CDR3 loop is CSAMGQTVSYEQYF. The CDR3 bases are TGCAGTGCTATGGGACAGACAGTCTCCTACGAGCAGTACTTC.